A selection of T cell receptor beta chains follows, all from one sample in a study of CD8+ T cells in alopecia areata. Clones were read by immunoSEQ multiplex PCR, and TCRdb kept only the in-frame ones, dropping some. The repertoire holds 7,200 or so clones, with roughly 67% as singletons. Sequencing used skin, obtained at week 0. The receptors were gathered from a human donor with alopecia areata. Each CDR3 is given with its conserved first and last residue. D genes are given only for firm matches. Clone size is stated in some rows and not others, as once, few, many or a class when expanded.

J	V	size	D	CDR3	DNA
TRBJ2-1	TRBV7-3	.	TRBD2	CASSWLAGGPIEQFF	TGTGCCAGCAGTTGGCTAGCGGGAGGGCCGATTGAGCAGTTCTTC
TRBJ2-7	TRBV7-2	.	.	CASSLAEGYEQYF	TGTGCCAGCAGCTTAGCTGAGGGCTACGAGCAGTACTTC
TRBJ1-5	TRBV19	few	.	CASSMVAKGNQPQHF	TGTGCCAGTAGTATGGTTGCGAAGGGGAATCAGCCCCAGCATTTT
TRBJ2-6	TRBV7-9	few	.	CASSLAQGPGANVLTF	TGTGCCAGCAGCTTAGCACAGGGACCTGGGGCCAACGTCCTGACTTTC
TRBJ2-3	TRBV4-1	.	TRBD1	CASSLQGEVTDTQYF	TGTGCCAGCAGCCTACAGGGGGAAGTCACAGATACGCAGTATTTT
TRBJ2-2	TRBV7-2	.	TRBD2	CASRPNPGLAGRGEPFF	TGTGCCAGCAGGCCTAACCCCGGACTAGCGGGAAGAGGGGAGCCGTTTTTT
TRBJ1-3	TRBV5-1	.	.	CASHLGGGLSGNTIYF	TGCGCCAGCCACCTCGGCGGGGGCTTGTCGGGAAACACCATATATTTT
TRBJ2-5	TRBV13	.	.	CASSLWALLRETQYF	TGTGCCAGCAGCTTATGGGCTCTGCTCAGGGAGACCCAGTACTTC
TRBJ2-5	TRBV5-8	.	.	CASFLDNPETQYF	TGTGCCAGCTTTCTTGACAATCCGGAGACCCAGTACTTC
TRBJ1-5	TRBV5-6	once	.	CASSLMSGWDSNQPQHF	TGTGCCAGCAGCTTGATGTCGGGTTGGGATAGCAATCAGCCCCAGCATTTT
TRBJ2-7	TRBV11-2	.	.	CASSLGVRDRNYEQYF	TGTGCCAGCAGCTTAGGCGTGCGGGACAGAAATTACGAGCAGTACTTC
TRBJ1-4	TRBV7-9	.	.	CASSLGRDEKLFF	TGTGCCAGCAGCTTAGGACGGGATGAAAAACTGTTTTTT
TRBJ2-3	TRBV29-1	.	.	CSVEDLSGSEAQYF	TGCAGCGTTGAAGATCTTTCCGGGTCCGAGGCGCAGTATTTT
TRBJ2-1	TRBV2	.	.	CASSDGLAMDEQFF	TGTGCCAGCAGTGACGGGCTAGCGATGGATGAGCAGTTCTTC
TRBJ1-4	TRBV2	.	TRBD1	CASSEALQGATEKLFF	TGTGCCAGCAGTGAAGCTTTACAGGGGGCGACGGAAAAACTGTTTTTT
TRBJ1-2	TRBV7-2	.	TRBD1	CASSLDRAKYGYTF	TGTGCCAGCTCCCTGGACAGGGCTAAGTATGGCTACACCTTC
TRBJ2-7	TRBV14	few	TRBD1	CASSLTGGMSEQYF	TGTGCCAGCAGCCTGACAGGGGGGATGAGCGAGCAGTACTTC
TRBJ1-1	TRBV6-1	.	.	CASRRRNTEAFF	TGTGCCAGCCGCCGGCGGAACACTGAAGCTTTCTTT
TRBJ1-1	TRBV11-2	.	.	CASSTPGEDTEAFF	TGTGCCAGCAGCACCCCAGGGGAGGACACTGAAGCTTTCTTT
TRBJ2-7	TRBV28	few	.	CASSRDGPVYEQYF	TGTGCCAGCAGTAGGGATGGTCCGGTGTACGAGCAGTACTTC
TRBJ2-5	TRBV5-1	few	TRBD1	CASSPTGGRETQYF	TGCGCCAGCAGCCCGACAGGGGGCAGGGAGACCCAGTACTTC
TRBJ2-1	TRBV28	few	.	CASSLQGGLNEQFF	TGTGCCAGCAGTTTACAGGGAGGCCTCAATGAGCAGTTCTTC
TRBJ2-7	TRBV4-1	.	.	CASSQGSSGLSYEQYF	TGCGCCAGCAGCCAAGGATCCAGCGGGCTCTCCTACGAGCAGTACTTC
TRBJ1-2	TRBV5-1	.	.	CASSPNRDPGGYTF	TGCGCCAGCAGCCCGAACAGGGACCCGGGAGGCTACACCTTC
TRBJ1-3	TRBV7-2	.	.	CASSSGRPAGNTIYF	TGTGCCAGCAGCTCAGGGCGTCCTGCTGGAAACACCATATATTTT
TRBJ2-3	TRBV6-6	.	.	CASSYLGWADTQYF	TGTGCCAGCAGTTACCTAGGGTGGGCAGATACGCAGTATTTT
TRBJ1-4	TRBV28	.	TRBD1	CASRDRASEKLFF	TGTGCCAGCAGAGACAGGGCATCTGAAAAACTGTTTTTT
TRBJ1-1	TRBV4-3	.	TRBD1	CASSQDMTGTSSTEAFF	TGCGCCAGCAGCCAAGATATGACAGGGACTTCGAGCACTGAAGCTTTCTTT
TRBJ2-5	TRBV12-5	.	TRBD1	CASGLCRTGGRETQYF	TGTGCTAGTGGTTTGTGCCGGACAGGGGGCAGGGAGACCCAGTACTTC
TRBJ2-7	TRBV5-4	few	.	CASSLDAATVEQYF	TGTGCCAGCAGCTTGGACGCTGCGACCGTCGAGCAGTACTTC
TRBJ2-1	TRBV7-9	few	TRBD2	CASSLAGAGEPSYNEQFF	TGTGCCAGCAGCTTAGCCGGAGCGGGAGAGCCCTCCTACAATGAGCAGTTCTTC
TRBJ2-3	TRBV5-1	.	.	CASSFHTDTQYF	TGCGCCAGCAGCTTCCACACAGATACGCAGTATTTT
TRBJ2-5	TRBV4-1	.	.	CASSQGQTPRGQETQYF	TGCGCCAGCAGCCAAGGTCAGACCCCGAGGGGACAAGAGACCCAGTACTTC
TRBJ2-7	TRBV11-1	.	.	CASSLGTYEQYF	TGTGCCAGCAGCTTAGGGACCTACGAGCAGTACTTC
TRBJ1-1	TRBV27	.	TRBD1	CASSPHRGYTEAFF	TGTGCCAGCAGTCCACACAGGGGATACACTGAAGCTTTCTTT
TRBJ2-1	TRBV4-3	.	.	CASSQVGHEQFF	TGCGCCAGCAGCCAAGTCGGTCATGAGCAGTTCTTC
TRBJ2-5	TRBV30	.	.	CAWDRTVGETQYF	TGTGCCTGGGATAGGACAGTTGGGGAGACCCAGTACTTC
TRBJ2-3	TRBV2	few	.	CASSELVGSTDTQYF	TGTGCCAGCAGTGAGTTGGTGGGCAGCACAGATACGCAGTATTTT
TRBJ1-6	TRBV7-9	.	TRBD1	CASSQPRGQGFSPLHF	TGTGCCAGCAGCCAGCCAAGGGGACAGGGTTTTTCACCCCTCCACTTT
TRBJ2-5	TRBV9	.	.	CASSVRGETQYF	TGTGCCAGCAGCGTCCGGGGGGAGACCCAGTACTTC
TRBJ2-2	TRBV7-9	.	.	CASSPLHWQDTSTGELFF	TGTGCCAGCAGCCCCCTCCATTGGCAGGACACCTCCACCGGGGAGCTGTTTTTT
TRBJ1-2	TRBV25-1	few	.	CASSLDNYGYTF	TGTGCCAGCAGTTTAGATAACTATGGCTACACCTTC
TRBJ2-7	TRBV7-9	.	TRBD2	CASRPTSGYEQYF	TGTGCCAGCAGGCCGACTAGCGGCTACGAGCAGTACTTC